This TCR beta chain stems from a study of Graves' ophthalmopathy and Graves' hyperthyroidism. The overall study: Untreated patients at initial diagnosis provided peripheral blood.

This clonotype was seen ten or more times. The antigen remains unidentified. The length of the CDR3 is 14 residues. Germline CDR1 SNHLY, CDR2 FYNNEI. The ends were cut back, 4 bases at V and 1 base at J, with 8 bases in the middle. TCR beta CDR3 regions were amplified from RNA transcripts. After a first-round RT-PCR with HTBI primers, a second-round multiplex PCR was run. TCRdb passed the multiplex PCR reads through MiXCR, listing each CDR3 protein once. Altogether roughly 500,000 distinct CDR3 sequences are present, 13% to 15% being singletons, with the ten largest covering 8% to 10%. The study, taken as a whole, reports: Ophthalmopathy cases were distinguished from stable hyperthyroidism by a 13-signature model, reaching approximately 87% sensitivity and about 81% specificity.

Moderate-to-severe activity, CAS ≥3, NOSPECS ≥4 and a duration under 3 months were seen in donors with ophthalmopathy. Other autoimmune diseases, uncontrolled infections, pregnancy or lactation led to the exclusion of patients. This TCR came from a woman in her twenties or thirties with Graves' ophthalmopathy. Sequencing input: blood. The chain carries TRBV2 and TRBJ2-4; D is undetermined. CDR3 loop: CASSGGRAKNIQYF. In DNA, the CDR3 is TGTGCCAGCAGTGGTGGCAGGGCCAAAAACATTCAGTACTTC.